This T cell receptor beta chain comes out of a study of shared clonotypes between healthy human individuals. Across the study: Two female and a few male donors aged 18 to 49 were enrolled. General study findings and limits: Larger estimated richness was generally seen in naive subsets than in memory subsets. Donor scarcity curtailed the genetic and exposure-history diversity represented herein.

Each PCR replicate from the sorted subsets contained 200 to 250 ng DNA, which is roughly 33,000 T cell genomes. Sequencing used immunoSEQ multiplex PCR; TCRdb keeps in-frame clones, though not all of them. The table lists millions of clones, around 93% of them singletons. As to this clone: What it binds is not known.

Naive CD8 isolation took CD45RO-negative cells positively selected for CCR7 and excluded terminally differentiated effector memory CD45RA+ cells. Germline V CDR1 and CDR2: SNHLY, FYNNEI. The CDR3 sequence is 14 residues long. V lost 3 bases and J 3 bases, leaving 11 bases between the germline ends. The chain couples TRBV2 to TRBJ1-2; no reliable D call. The sample comprised naive CD8+ T cells from PBMCs. The source of this sequence is a man between 18 and 29 years old in good health. Some clones in this sample may be carry-over from other donors' samples. The DNA of the CDR3 is TGTGCCAGCAGTGACCTGGACCCCGACTATGGCTACACCTTC. This translates into CASSDLDPDYGYTF.